This TCR beta chain was captured in a study of cytomegalovirus exposure and HLA in healthy donors. Points from the study as a whole: Indistinguishability led to the exclusion of some V segments, TRBV6-2 and TRBV6-3 included. Cytomegalovirus status was reportedly diagnosed by the classifier with high specificity and sensitivity. The study had only CMV serostatus as immune exposure information. Data from an earlier analysis indicated that most TCR beta V segments were productive either about 90% or about 30% of the time.

Comments on this clone: Its antigen is not known.

The PCR was carried out with 60 Vbeta primers and 13 Jbeta primers. TCRdb keeps only in-frame clones here, not all; method: immunoSEQ multiplex PCR. The sample includes roughly 130,000 clones, just under 80% of them seen just once. Trimming shortened V by 5 bases and J by 2 bases, and 9 bases separated the two germline ends. Germline V gene lookup returns CDR1 MNHEY and CDR2 SMNVEV (reference sequence). This CDR3 spans 13 amino acids. The sequence came from a woman between 35 and 50 years old in good health and CMV-seronegative. The rearrangement uses TRBV27 and TRBJ1-1; a weak D match, TRBD1 (5 bases). The sample was PBMCs. The CDR3 nucleotides are TGTGCCAGCAGTAAGACAGTTAACACTGAAGCTTTCTTT. It encodes CASSKTVNTEAFF.